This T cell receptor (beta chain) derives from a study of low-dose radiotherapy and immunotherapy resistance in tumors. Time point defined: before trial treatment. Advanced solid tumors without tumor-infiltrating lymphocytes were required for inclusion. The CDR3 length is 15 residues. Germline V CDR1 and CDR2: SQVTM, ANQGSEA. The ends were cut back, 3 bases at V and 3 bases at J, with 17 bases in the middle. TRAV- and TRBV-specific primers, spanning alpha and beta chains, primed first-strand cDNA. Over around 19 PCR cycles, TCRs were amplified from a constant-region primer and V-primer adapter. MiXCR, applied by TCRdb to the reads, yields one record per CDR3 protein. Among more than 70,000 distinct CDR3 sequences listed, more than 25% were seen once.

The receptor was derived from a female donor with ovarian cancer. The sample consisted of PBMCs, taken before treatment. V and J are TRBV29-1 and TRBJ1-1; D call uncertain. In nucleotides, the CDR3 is TGCAGCGTTGAGGATGTGTGGGTCATGGACACTGAAGCTTTCTTT. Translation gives CSVEDVWVMDTEAFF.